This T cell receptor (beta chain) comes out of a study of CXCR3-negative and CXCR3-positive naive CD8 T cells. Looking at the study overall: The libraries together contributed 140 million or so TRB reads, each supplying about 1.5 +/- 0.3 million. Broader study findings: Both naive subsets showed comparably high diversity, and memory CD8+ cells showed much lower diversity.

In regard to this clonotype: Its antigen is unknown.

CDR3 length: 13 residues. CDR1 is MNHEY and CDR2 is SMNVEV in the germline V gene (reference sequence). Those CD8+ T cells considered naive were CD45RO-CCR7+CD27+CD95-. TRB cDNA libraries were made by UMI-labeled 5' RACE. TCRdb reprocessed the 5' RACE reads and stores each CDR3 protein as one record, lacking DNA. The listing records over 100,000 distinct CDR3 sequences. The TCR sequence derives from a human donor in good health. Some clones in this sample may be carry-over from other donors' samples. The sequencing sample was made of naive CXCR3- CD8+ T cells from blood. Stated subset: CD45RO-CCR7+CD27+CD95- naive CD8+ T cells lacking CXCR3 (TNR3-). The rearrangement uses TRBV27 and TRBJ2-1. This CDR3 is CASSIRQNNEQFF.